This paragraph reports one TCR beta chain. Its antigen is unidentified. This sample is part of a study of CD4+ T cells in melanoma. Study-level points and caveats: CD8+ T cell, macrophage and B cell function reportedly correlated with neoantigen-specific CD4+ T cells. In melanoma, neoantigen-specific CD4+ T cells reportedly differed in differentiation state.

In germline, CDR1 is MGHRA, CDR2 YSYEKL. CDR3 length equals 16 residues. Trimming took off 4 bases at V and 3 bases at J, with 15 bases between the two ends. Using immunoSEQ multiplex PCR, the repertoire was profiled, and TCRdb retains in-frame clones only, with some absent. This table has 45,000 or so clones, 75% to 90% appearing once. The clonotype comes from a human donor with melanoma. Input material: peripheral blood. This sequence joins TRBV4-1 and TRBJ1-4; possibly TRBD1 for D (5 bases). For the CDR3, the DNA is TGCGCCAGCAGCCCGGTCAGGGACGGGCCTAATGAAAAACTGTTTTTT. Encoded protein: CASSPVRDGPNEKLFF.